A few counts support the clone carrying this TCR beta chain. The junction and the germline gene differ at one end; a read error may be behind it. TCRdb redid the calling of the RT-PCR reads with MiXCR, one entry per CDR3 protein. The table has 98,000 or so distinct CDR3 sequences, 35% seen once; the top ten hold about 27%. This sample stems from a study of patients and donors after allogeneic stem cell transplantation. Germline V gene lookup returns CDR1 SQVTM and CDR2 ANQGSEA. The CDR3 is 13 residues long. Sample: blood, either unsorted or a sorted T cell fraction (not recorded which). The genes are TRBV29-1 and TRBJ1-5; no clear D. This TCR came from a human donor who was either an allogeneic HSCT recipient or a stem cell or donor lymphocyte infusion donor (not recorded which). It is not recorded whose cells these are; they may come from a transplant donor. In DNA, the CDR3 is TGCAGCGTTCAAGAGGTAATGAATCAGCCCCAGCATTTT. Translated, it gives CSVQEVMNQPQHF.